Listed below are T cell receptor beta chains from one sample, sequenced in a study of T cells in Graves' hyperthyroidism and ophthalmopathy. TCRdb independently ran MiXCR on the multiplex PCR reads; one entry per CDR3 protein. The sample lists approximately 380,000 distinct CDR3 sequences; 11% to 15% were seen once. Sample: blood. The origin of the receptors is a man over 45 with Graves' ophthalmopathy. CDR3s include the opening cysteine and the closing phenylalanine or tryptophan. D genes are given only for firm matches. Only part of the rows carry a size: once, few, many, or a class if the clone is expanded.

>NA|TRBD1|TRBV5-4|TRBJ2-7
TGTGCCAGCAGCTGGACAGGGGCGGAAAACGAGCAGTACTTC
CASSWTGAENEQYF
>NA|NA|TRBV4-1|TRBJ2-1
TGCGCCAGCAGCCAAGGCATGGCGAGATCCTACAATGAGCAGTTCTTC
CASSQGMARSYNEQFF
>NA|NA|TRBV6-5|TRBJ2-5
TGTGCCAGCAGTCCTCGACTAGATCAAGGGACCCAGTACTTC
CASSPRLDQGTQYF
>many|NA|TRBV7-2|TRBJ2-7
TGTGCCAGCAGCTCTCCGGAAGGTTGGGGGAGCTCCTACGAGCAGTACTTC
CASSSPEGWGSSYEQYF
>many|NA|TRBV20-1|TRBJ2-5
TGCAGTGCTAGAAAAATGGACAGAGAGACCCAGTACTTC
CSARKMDRETQYF
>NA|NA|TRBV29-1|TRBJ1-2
TGCAGCGTTGACCACTATGGCTACACCTTC
CSVDHYGYTF
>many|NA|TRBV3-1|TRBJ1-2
TGTGCCAGCAGCGCGTCTACAGCCGAACCCTTAGTCTATGGCTACACCTTC
CASSASTAEPLVYGYTF
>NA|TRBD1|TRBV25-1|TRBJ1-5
TGTGCCATCAGACAGGGCTATTATCAGCCCCAGCATTTT
CAIRQGYYQPQHF
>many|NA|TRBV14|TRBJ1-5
TGTGCCAGCAGCCAGGGTGCTCAGCCCCAGCATTTT
CASSQGAQPQHF
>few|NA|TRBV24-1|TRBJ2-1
TGTGCCACCCAACGGGAGGGGGCGCGTGCCAATGAGCAGTTCTTC
CATQREGARANEQFF
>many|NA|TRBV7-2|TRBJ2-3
TGTGCCAGCAGCTTGGACCCACGGGCAGATACGCAGTATTTT
CASSLDPRADTQYF
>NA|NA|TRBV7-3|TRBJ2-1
TGTGCCAGCAGCTCATACTACAATGAGCAGTTCTTC
CASSSYYNEQFF
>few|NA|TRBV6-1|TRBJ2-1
TGTGCCAGCAGTGAGAGCGGTAATGAGCAGTTCTTC
CASSESGNEQFF
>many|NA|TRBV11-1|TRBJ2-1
TGTGCCAGCAGCACTCGAAGACAGTACAATGAGCAGTTCTTC
CASSTRRQYNEQFF
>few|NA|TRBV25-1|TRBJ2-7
TGTGCCAGCAGTGAATCTGTTTTAGGGGCCCACGGGCGCGAGCAGTACTTC
CASSESVLGAHGREQYF
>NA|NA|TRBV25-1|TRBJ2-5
TGTGCCAGCAGAGATTCGGGCCAGAAAGAGACCCAGTACTTC
CASRDSGQKETQYF
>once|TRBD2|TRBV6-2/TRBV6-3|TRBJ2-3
TGTGCCTCGACCCCCCCTAGCGGGAGGGCCTTAGATACGCAGTATTTT
CASTPPSGRALDTQYF
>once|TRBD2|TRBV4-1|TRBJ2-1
TGCGCCAGCAGCCAAGTGGCGGGAGGGCTCTACAATGAGCAGTTCTTC
CASSQVAGGLYNEQFF
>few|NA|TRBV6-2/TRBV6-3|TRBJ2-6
TGTGCCAGCAGTTACTCACAAATTGGGGCCAACGTCCTGACTTTC
CASSYSQIGANVLTF
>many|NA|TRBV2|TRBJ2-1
TGTGCCAGCAGTGAAGCGAAGGGAGAATCGAACAATGAGCAGTTCTTC
CASSEAKGESNNEQFF
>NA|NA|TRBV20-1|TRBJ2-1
TGCAGTGCTATTCTAGTCGGCAATGAGCAGTTCTTC
CSAILVGNEQFF
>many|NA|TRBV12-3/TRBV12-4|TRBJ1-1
TGTGCCACATATCAGGGGTTGAACACTGAAGCTTTCTTT
CATYQGLNTEAFF
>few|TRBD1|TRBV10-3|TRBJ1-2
TGTGCCATCAGGGATGAGACAGGGCTCTATGGCTACACCTTC
CAIRDETGLYGYTF
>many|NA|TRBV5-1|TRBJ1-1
TGCGCCAGCAGCTTGGAGGCCGAGGTTGCTTTCTTT
CASSLEAEVAFF
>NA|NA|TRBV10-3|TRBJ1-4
TGTGCCATCAGTGCGGGGGGAAATGAAAAACTGTTTTTT
CAISAGGNEKLFF
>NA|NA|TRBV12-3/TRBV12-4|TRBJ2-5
TGTGCCAGCGGTCTACCGGGGATTTTCGAGACCCAGTACTTC
CASGLPGIFETQYF
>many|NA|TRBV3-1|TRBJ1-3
TGTGCCAGCAGCCCGCAAGAATGGAACACCATATATTTT
CASSPQEWNTIYF
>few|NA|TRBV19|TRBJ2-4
TGTGCCAGTAGTTTCCAAGGGAGGGGGGCTAACATTCAGTACTTC
CASSFQGRGANIQYF
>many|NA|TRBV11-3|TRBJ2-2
TGTGCCAGCAGCTTAAAGACCATCTGGACCGGGGAGCTGTTTTTT
CASSLKTIWTGELFF
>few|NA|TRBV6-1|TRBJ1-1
TGTGCCACCCAACGACCGGCCAGTGAAGCTTTCTTT
CATQRPASEAFF
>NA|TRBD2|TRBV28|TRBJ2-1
TGTGCCAGCAGTCGTGCCTCCCTAGCGGCCCACAATGAGCAGTCCTTC
CASSRASLAAHNEQSF
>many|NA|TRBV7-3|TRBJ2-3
TGTGCCAGCAGCGCGGTAGGGGGACACACAGATACGCAGTATTTT
CASSAVGGHTDTQYF
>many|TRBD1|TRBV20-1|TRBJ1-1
TGCAGTGCTGGACTTCCCGGGACAGGGGGATTTGCTTTCTTT
CSAGLPGTGGFAFF
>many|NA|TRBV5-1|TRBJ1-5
TGCGCCAGCAGCTGGGACGGGAGTGCCCAGCATTTT
CASSWDGSAQHF
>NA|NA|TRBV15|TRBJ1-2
TGTGCCACCAGCAGAGATTTTGCCACCCGGGGTGGCTACACCTTC
CATSRDFATRGGYTF
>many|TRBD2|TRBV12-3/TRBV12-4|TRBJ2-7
TGTGCCAGCAGGAAGACTAGCGTCCACGAGCAGTACTTC
CASRKTSVHEQYF
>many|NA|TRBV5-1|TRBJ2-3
TGCGCCAGCAGCGTGGACACAATAGGCACAGATACGCAGTATTTT
CASSVDTIGTDTQYF
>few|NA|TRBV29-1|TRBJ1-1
TGCAGCGTTGAGTACCCGGAGAACACTGAAGCTTTCTTT
CSVEYPENTEAFF
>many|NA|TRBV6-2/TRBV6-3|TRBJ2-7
TGTGCCACCGGGCAGAGCTCCTACGAGCAGTACTTC
CATGQSSYEQYF
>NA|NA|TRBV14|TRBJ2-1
TGTGCCAGCAGCCCTCAGGCCAGCTCCTACAATGAGCAGTTCTTC
CASSPQASSYNEQFF
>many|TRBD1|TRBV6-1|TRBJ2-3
TGTGCCAGCAGTGAAGCTGGGACAGGGTCGGTAGATACGCAGTATTTT
CASSEAGTGSVDTQYF
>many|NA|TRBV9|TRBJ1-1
TGTGCCAGCAGCGTAGGGGGGGGGTCGAACACTGAAGCTTTCTTT
CASSVGGGSNTEAFF
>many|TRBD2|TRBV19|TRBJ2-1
TGTGCCAGTAGTATAGAAGGTCTAGCGGGAGGACCCTCCTACAATGAGCAGTTCTTC
CASSIEGLAGGPSYNEQFF
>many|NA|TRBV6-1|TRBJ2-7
TGTGCCACCCGACGGGGGATGAGCTACGAGCAGTACTTC
CATRRGMSYEQYF
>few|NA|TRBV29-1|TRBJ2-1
TGCAGCGCGGGGGCAGATGAGCAGTTCTTC
CSAGADEQFF
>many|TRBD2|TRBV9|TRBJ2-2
TGTGCCAGCAGCTTAGCGGGAGGGCATACCGGGGAGCTGTTTTTT
CASSLAGGHTGELFF
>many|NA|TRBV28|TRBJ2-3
TGTGCCAGCAGTACTTCAGTCCCTCCCGCAGATACGCAGTATTTT
CASSTSVPPADTQYF